This T cell receptor (beta chain) comes out of a study of vaccination and CD4 T cells after COVID-19. Study-wide context: Comprising six males and four females, the convalescent participants counted two Hispanic individuals among them.

Germline V gene sequence: CDR1 MNHEY, CDR2 SVGAGI. This CDR3 is 16 amino acids long. Trimming at V came to 4 bases and at J to 4 bases, leaving 8 bases not matched to a gene. TCRdb re-called the PCR reads with MiXCR, one entry per CDR3 protein. The top ten clones hold around 1.1% of a sample with about 19,000 distinct CDR3 sequences, 60% of them seen once. This TCR was sampled from a human donor who had recovered from COVID-19. Source: CD4+ T cells from blood, taken after SARS-CoV-2 vaccination. The chain is built from TRBV6-5 and TRBJ2-1, with 9 nucleotides matching TRBD2. The CDR3: CASSSSTSGGYNEQFF. CDR3 DNA: TGTGCCAGCAGTTCATCGACTAGCGGAGGTTACAATGAGCAGTTCTTC.